What follows are 28 T cell receptor beta chains derived from one specimen sequenced in a study of technical replicates of blood from four donors. Data came from immunoSEQ multiplex PCR; TCRdb stores just in-frame clones and leaves some out. The sample shows 50,000 to 80,000 clones, approximately 86% of them seen only once. The sample consisted of PBMCs. The receptor source for this set is a human donor in good health. Some clones in this sample may be carry-over from other donors' samples.

The chain carries TRBV28 and TRBJ1-5; 8 nucleotides align to TRBD1. Germline V gene sequence: CDR1 MDHEN, CDR2 SYDVKM. J lost 9 bases, V lost 7 bases, and 14 bases had no gene match. There are 15 residues in the CDR3. In nucleotides, the CDR3 is TGTGCCAGCACTTCGACAGGGGAAGGCCGAGGGCCCCAGCATTTT. It encodes CASTSTGEGRGPQHF.

Here the CDR3 reads CASSLAVAPSTDTQYF. For the CDR3, the DNA is TGTGCCAGCAGCTTGGCCGTTGCGCCTAGCACAGATACGCAGTATTTT. The chain recombines TRBV5-6 with TRBJ2-3, with D uncertain. This CDR3 region has 16 residues. Germline CDR1 reads SGHDT; CDR2 reads YYEEEE. Trimming took 0 bases from V and 0 from J, leaving 11 bases between them. Full variable domain (remainder filled in from reference TRBV5-6 and TRBJ2-3): DAGVTQSPTHLIKTRGQQVTLRCSPKSGHDTVSWYQQALGQGPQFIFQYYEEEERQRGNFPDRFSGHQFPNYSSELNVNALLLGDSALYLCASSLAVAPSTDTQYFGPGTRLTVL.

The genes are TRBV7-9 and TRBJ2-3, with 7 bases matching TRBD2. The CDR3 totals 15 residues. The J segment lost 0 bases and the V segment lost 5 bases, leaving 5 bases of the junction unmatched. CDR1 and CDR2 (germline): SEHNR, FQNEAQ (reference sequence). The chain's CDR3 is CASSPLAASTDTQYF. The CDR3 DNA is TGTGCCAGCAGCCCGCTAGCGGCGAGCACAGATACGCAGTATTTT.

The chain has TRBV7-2 and TRBJ1-1; D not resolved. This CDR3 contains 15 residues. Trimming stripped 0 bases from V and 0 bases from J, with 8 bases between. Looked up from germline, CDR1 is SGHTA and CDR2 is FQGNSA. The CDR3 DNA reads as TGTGCCAGCAGCTTAGCCAGGTCGATGAACACTGAAGCTTTCTTT. Protein sequence: CASSLARSMNTEAFF.

This clone is a singleton in its sample. The chain uses TRBV9 and TRBJ2-1, with a weak D call TRBD2 (6 bases). The V and J ends lost 0 bases and 0 bases respectively, with 7 bases between them. The CDR3 runs to 15 residues. CDR1 SGDLS and CDR2 YYNGEE come from the germline V gene. CDR3 sequence: CASSVVEGSYNEQFF. CDR3 coding DNA: TGTGCCAGCAGCGTAGTGGAGGGCTCCTACAATGAGCAGTTCTTC.

This rearrangement joins TRBV6-6 to TRBJ1-3, with D possibly being TRBD1 (6 bases). The V gene lost 5 bases and the J gene lost 3 bases, with 11 bases spanning the gap. CDR1 is MNHNY and CDR2 is SVGAGI in the germline V gene (reference sequence). CDR3 length equals 14 residues. The CDR3 sequence is CASSQTGSGNTIYF. CDR3 DNA sequence: TGTGCCAGCAGTCAAACAGGGAGTGGAAACACCATATATTTT.

The gene calls are TRBV7-3 and TRBJ1-5, with TRBD1 identical over 9 bases. Germline V CDR1 and CDR2: SGHTA, FQGTGA. Trimming at V came to 5 bases and at J to 7 bases, leaving 3 bases not matched to a gene. The CDR3 has 13 amino acids. The CDR3 DNA reads as TGTGCCAGCAGCAGAACAGGGGGCCAGCCCCAGCATTTT. This translates into CASSRTGGQPQHF.

This chain links TRBV5-1 with TRBJ2-1; 13 positions match TRBD2. V dropped 4 bases and J dropped 6; count of bases not matched to a gene: 19. There are 20 residues in the CDR3. Germline-derived CDR1 and CDR2 are SGHRS and YFSETQ. CDR3 protein: CASSRILAGGISLGINEQFF. The CDR3 DNA reads as TGCGCCAGCAGCCGGATACTAGCGGGAGGGATTTCCCTTGGTATCAATGAGCAGTTCTTC.

The V call is TRBV7-7, the J call TRBJ2-1; 7 bases line up with TRBD1. The CDR3 loop spans 14 amino acids. CDR1 and CDR2 from the germline V gene are SSHAT and FNYEAQ (reference sequence). The trim removed 5 bases at V and 5 bases at J, leaving 6 bases unmatched. CDR3 residues: CASSSSGQNNEQFF. In nucleotides, the CDR3 is TGTGCCAGCAGCAGCTCGGGACAGAACAATGAGCAGTTCTTC.

V usage is TRBV5-6 and J usage is TRBJ1-2, with 11 bases that match TRBD1. This CDR3 region has 16 residues. V lost 0 bases and J lost 3; bases outside the gene matches: 4. In germline, CDR1 is SGHDT, CDR2 YYEEEE. Written as DNA, the CDR3 is TGTGCCAGCAGCTTGGTTCCGGGACAGGGGGACTATGGCTACACCTTC. Translation: CASSLVPGQGDYGYTF.

This clone is medium-sized by share. The J gene is TRBJ2-1, the V gene TRBV9, with D perhaps TRBD1 (6 bases). V lost 3 bases and J lost 9, with 28 bases in between. CDR3 size: 18 residues. The germline V gene has CDR1 SGDLS and CDR2 YYNGEE. The CDR3 here is CASSDAAAGARRRGEQFF. CDR3 bases: TGTGCCAGCAGCGACGCCGCCGCAGGGGCTAGAAGGCGCGGTGAGCAGTTCTTC. Full variable domain (missing parts from reference TRBV9 and TRBJ2-1): DSGVTQTPKHLITATGQRVTLRCSPRSGDLSVYWYQQSLDQGLQFLIQYYNGEERAKGNILERFSAQQFPDLHSELNLSSLELGDSALYFCASSDAAAGARRRGEQFFGPGTRLTVL.

The rearrangement uses TRBV11-2 and TRBJ2-7; 10 bases fit TRBD1. The J segment lost 1 base and the V segment lost 1 base, leaving 7 bases of the junction unmatched. The CDR3 contains 17 residues. In germline, CDR1 is SGHAT, CDR2 FQNNGV. The CDR3 is CASSLARDRGISYEQYF. The CDR3 DNA follows: TGTGCCAGCAGCTTAGCGAGGGACAGGGGTATTTCCTACGAGCAGTACTTC.

This chain joins TRBV12-2 and TRBJ2-7; the DNA was not used to check the table's D call, TRBD2. TRBV12-2 represents a pseudogene. The CDR3 consists of 15 residues. CDR3 sequence: CASRHGEGLPYEQYF. DNA of the CDR3: TGTGCAAGTCGCCACGGTGAGGGCCTCCCCTACGAGCAGTACTTC.

This clone was detected only once. The chain links TRBV10-3 to TRBJ2-7; 7 nucleotides align to TRBD2. J was trimmed by 6 bases and V by 3 bases; bases with no gene match: 11. The germline CDR1 and CDR2 sequences are ENHRY and SYGVKD. This CDR3 is 15 amino acids long. The CDR3 reads CAISDPGLPYGEQYF. CDR3 nucleotides: TGTGCCATCAGTGACCCGGGACTACCTTACGGCGAGCAGTACTTC.

This clone was detected a few times. The V call is TRBV14, the J call TRBJ2-7; D is uncertain. Looked up from germline, CDR1 is SGHDN and CDR2 is FVKESK. The ends were cut back, 0 bases at V and 9 bases at J, with 12 bases in the middle. The CDR3 loop spans 13 amino acids. The CDR3 loop reads CASSQEEGSGQYF. The CDR3 nucleotides are TGTGCCAGCAGCCAAGAAGAAGGTTCGGGGCAGTACTTC.

The chain carries TRBV20-1 and TRBJ2-4; 7 bases are a match to TRBD2. Germline trimming cut 6 bases from V and 13 bases from J; bases unmatched to any gene: 9. Germline CDR1 is DFQATT and CDR2 is SNEGSKA (reference sequence). This CDR3 comprises 11 residues. CDR3 coding DNA: TGCAGTGCCACGATGGGGGGGGTACAGTACTTC. Translating gives CSATMGGVQYF.

This clone came up once. This chain connects TRBV19 to TRBJ2-5; TRBD1 agrees at 10 bases. The V gene's germline CDR1 is LNHDA and CDR2 SQIVND (reference sequence). The V segment lost 4 bases and the J segment 4 bases; nucleotides outside the gene matches: 9. This CDR3 has 16 amino acids. CDR3: CASSTRTGGGAETQYF. CDR3 nucleotide sequence: TGTGCCAGTAGTACCAGGACAGGGGGTGGTGCAGAGACCCAGTACTTC.

J is TRBJ2-5 and V is TRBV7-2, with 7 nucleotides matching TRBD1. There are 15 residues in the CDR3. V lost 4 bases, J lost 5 bases, and 10 bases stayed unmatched. Germline CDR1 SGHTA, CDR2 FQGNSA. CDR3 nucleotide sequence: TGTGCCAGCAGCTCCGGACAGGCTAGGTGGGAGACCCAGTACTTC. Translated, it gives CASSSGQARWETQYF.

This chain links TRBV25-1 with TRBJ2-3, with D possibly being TRBD1 (5 bases). The CDR3 contains 16 residues. In germline, CDR1 is MGHDK, CDR2 SYGVNS. V was trimmed by 6 bases and J by 4 bases, leaving 20 bases between them. The CDR3 bases are TGTGCCAGCAGCTACGATAGGACCCAGGGCGCAGATACGCAGTATTTT. Protein product: CASSYDRTQGADTQYF.

The chain recombines TRBV12-5 with TRBJ2-2, with TRBD2 matching 8 bases. The CDR3 contains 14 residues. Germline V lookup: CDR1 LGHNT, CDR2 FRNRAP. The V segment lost 1 base and the J segment 6 bases; nucleotides outside the gene matches: 1. CDR3 amino acids: CASGLGLAPGELFF. The CDR3 region has the DNA TGTGCTAGTGGTTTGGGACTAGCGCCCGGGGAGCTGTTTTTT.

The chain couples TRBV7-6 to TRBJ2-3; D call uncertain. CDR3 length equals 15 residues. V lost 1 base, J lost 2 bases, and 10 bases lay in between. The germline gives CDR1 SGHVS, CDR2 FNYEAQ. CDR3 loop: CASSLGRQNTDTQYF. DNA for the CDR3: TGTGCCAGCAGCTTAGGAAGACAAAACACAGATACGCAGTATTTT.

CDR3 region: CASSGGQGYYGYTF. The CDR3 DNA reads TGCGCCAGCAGCGGCGGACAGGGGTACTATGGCTACACCTTC. V gene TRBV4-1 combines with J gene TRBJ1-2; 9 nucleotides agree with TRBD1. The ends lost 5 bases at V and 3 bases at J; junction bases unmatched: 4. Germline CDR1 and CDR2: MGHRA and YSYEKL. The CDR3 contains 14 residues.

The chain combines TRBV25-1 with TRBJ1-3; TRBD1 might be the D (6 bases). CDR3 size: 14 residues. V shed 7 bases and J shed 0 bases, with 10 bases lying between them. The germline V gene encodes CDR1 MGHDK and CDR2 SYGVNS. The CDR3 nucleotides read TGTGCCAGCAAAAAGGACAGCTCTGGAAACACCATATATTTT. This encodes CASKKDSSGNTIYF.

The J gene is TRBJ2-7, the V gene TRBV19; the D gene is possibly TRBD2 (5 bases). V dropped 3 bases and J dropped 5 bases, with 14 bases sitting between them. The germline gives CDR1 LNHDA, CDR2 SQIVND (reference sequence). CDR3 length: 14 residues. The CDR3: CASSIVGRRNEQYF. As DNA, the CDR3 is TGTGCCAGTAGTATCGTAGGCAGGAGGAACGAGCAGTACTTC.

This clone was observed a few times. The V and J genes are TRBV5-6 and TRBJ1-1, with D unresolved. The CDR3 is 16 residues long. The germline V gene encodes CDR1 SGHDT and CDR2 YYEEEE. The germline V and J ends were trimmed by 4 bases and 1 base, with 17 bases remaining between them. The CDR3 sequence is CASSRRTERENTEAFF. CDR3 bases: TGTGCCAGCAGCCGTAGAACGGAACGGGAGAACACTGAAGCTTTCTTT.

This chain connects TRBV15 to TRBJ1-1; 8 bases map to TRBD1. This CDR3 region has 13 residues. Germline CDR1 reads LNHNV; CDR2 reads YYDKDF (reference sequence). V was pared by 7 bases and J by 5 bases, with 6 bases of the junction left unmatched. As DNA, the CDR3 is TGTGCCACCAACCAGGACAGGGATACTGAAGCTTTCTTT. Protein product: CATNQDRDTEAFF.

V is TRBV5-1 and J is TRBJ1-2; no firm D call. CDR1 is SGHRS, CDR2 YFSETQ, per germline. The V and J ends lost 4 bases and 8 bases respectively, with 12 bases between them. CDR3 length equals 12 residues. In nucleotides, the CDR3 is TGCGCCAGCAGCCCCGGTGGAGGGGGCTACACCTTC. Translated, it gives CASSPGGGGYTF.

The chain carries TRBV6-1 and TRBJ2-1, with D maybe TRBD1 (5 bases). V was trimmed by 6 bases and J by 7 bases, leaving 19 bases between them. The CDR3 runs 15 residues. CDR1 and CDR2 from the germline V gene are MNHNS and SASEGT. CDR3 sequence (DNA): TGTGCCAGCAGGGACATCGTCGTCCCGGTAAATGAGCAGTTCTTC. Translation: CASRDIVVPVNEQFF.